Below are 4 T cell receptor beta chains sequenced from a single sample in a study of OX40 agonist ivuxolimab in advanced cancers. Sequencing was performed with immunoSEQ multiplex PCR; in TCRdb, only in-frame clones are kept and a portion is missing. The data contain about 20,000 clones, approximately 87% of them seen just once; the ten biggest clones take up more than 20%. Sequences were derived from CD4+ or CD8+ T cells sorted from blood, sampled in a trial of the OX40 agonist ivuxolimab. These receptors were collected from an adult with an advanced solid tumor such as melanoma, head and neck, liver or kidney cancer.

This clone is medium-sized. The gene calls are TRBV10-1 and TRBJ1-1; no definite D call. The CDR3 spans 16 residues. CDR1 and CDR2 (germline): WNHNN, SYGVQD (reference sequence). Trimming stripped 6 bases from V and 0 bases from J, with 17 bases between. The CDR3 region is CASSQDLGLVNTEAFF. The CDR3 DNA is TGCGCCAGCAGCCAAGACTTAGGGTTGGTGAACACTGAAGCTTTCTTT.

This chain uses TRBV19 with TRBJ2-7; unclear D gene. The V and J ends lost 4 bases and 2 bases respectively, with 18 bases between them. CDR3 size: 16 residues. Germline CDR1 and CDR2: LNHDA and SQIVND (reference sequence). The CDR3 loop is CASSTSSVALTYEQYF. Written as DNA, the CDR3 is TGTGCCAGTAGTACCTCTAGTGTGGCCCTGACCTACGAGCAGTACTTC.

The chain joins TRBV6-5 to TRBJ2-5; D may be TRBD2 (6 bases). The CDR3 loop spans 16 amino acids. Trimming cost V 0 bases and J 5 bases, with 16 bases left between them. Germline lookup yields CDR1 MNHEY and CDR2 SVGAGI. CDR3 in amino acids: CASSYSIGGLGETQYF. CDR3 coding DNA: TGTGCCAGCAGTTACTCGATTGGGGGGTTGGGGGAGACCCAGTACTTC.

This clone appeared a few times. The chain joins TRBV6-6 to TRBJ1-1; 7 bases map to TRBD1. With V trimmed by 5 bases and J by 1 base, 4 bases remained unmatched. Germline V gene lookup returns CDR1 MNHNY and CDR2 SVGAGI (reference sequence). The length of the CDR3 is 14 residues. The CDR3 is CASSHRQGNTEAFF. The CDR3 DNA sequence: TGTGCCAGCAGTCACCGACAGGGGAACACTGAAGCTTTCTTT.